A selection of T cell receptor beta chains follows, all from one sample in a study of cytomegalovirus exposure and HLA in healthy donors. Clones were sequenced by immunoSEQ multiplex PCR, and TCRdb holds only the in-frame ones, with some missing. The sample holds about 170,000 clones, around 76% seen once. The sequenced sample was PBMCs. Every receptor here comes from a female donor in good health and CMV-seronegative. Each CDR3 is given with its conserved first and last residue. The D gene is left open where the match is weak.

J: TRBJ1-6
V: TRBV19
D: TRBD1
CDR3: CASSIDRGYSPLHF
DNA: TGTGCCAGTAGTATCGACAGGGGGTATTCACCCCTCCACTTT

J: TRBJ2-4
V: TRBV5-6
D: TRBD1
CDR3: CASSSTGTGKNIQYF
DNA: TGTGCCAGCAGCTCTACAGGGACAGGCAAAAACATTCAGTACTTC

J: TRBJ1-1
V: TRBV18
D: TRBD1
CDR3: CASSPLTGTTEAFF
DNA: TGTGCCAGCTCACCACTGACAGGGACCACTGAAGCTTTCTTT

J: TRBJ2-1
V: TRBV2
D: TRBD2
CDR3: CASRGASGAYNEQFF
DNA: TGTGCCAGCAGAGGTGCTAGCGGGGCCTACAATGAGCAGTTCTTC

J: TRBJ1-5
V: TRBV7-3
D: .
CDR3: CASSFSQGPQHF
DNA: TGTGCCAGCAGCTTTTCCCAGGGGCCCCAGCATTTT

J: TRBJ1-4
V: TRBV2
D: TRBD1
CDR3: CASNPNRVGGGTNEKLFF
DNA: TGTGCCAGCAACCCTAATAGGGTAGGGGGCGGCACTAATGAAAAACTGTTTTTT

J: TRBJ2-7
V: TRBV27
D: TRBD2
CDR3: CASSFWASGRAGEQYF
DNA: TGTGCCAGCAGTTTTTGGGCTAGCGGGAGGGCCGGCGAGCAGTACTTC

J: TRBJ1-1
V: TRBV7-9
D: .
CDR3: CASSATGITEAFF
DNA: TGTGCCAGCAGCGCCACAGGGATCACTGAAGCTTTCTTT

J: TRBJ1-1
V: TRBV30
D: .
CDR3: CAWISPPKTIRTEAFF
DNA: TGTGCCTGGATATCCCCGCCCAAGACAATAAGGACTGAAGCTTTCTTT

J: TRBJ2-5
V: TRBV5-1
D: TRBD2
CDR3: CASSSSGLAGEETQYF
DNA: TGCGCCAGCAGCTCGTCAGGACTAGCGGGAGAAGAGACCCAGTACTTC

J: TRBJ1-2
V: TRBV5-6
D: .
CDR3: CASSLGTAYGYTF
DNA: TGTGCCAGCAGCTTGGGGACAGCCTATGGCTACACCTTC

J: TRBJ1-1
V: TRBV29-1
D: TRBD1
CDR3: CSVEKETGTEAFF
DNA: TGCAGCGTTGAAAAGGAGACAGGGACTGAAGCTTTCTTT

J: TRBJ1-1
V: TRBV5-1
D: .
CDR3: CASSFSGESEAFF
DNA: TGCGCCAGCAGCTTTTCTGGGGAGTCTGAAGCTTTCTTT

J: TRBJ2-3
V: TRBV7-2
D: TRBD2
CDR3: CASSRTSGNTDTQYF
DNA: TGTGCCAGCAGCCGTACTAGCGGGAACACAGATACGCAGTATTTT

J: TRBJ1-1
V: TRBV5-4
D: .
CDR3: CAWSTAAAEAFF
DNA: TGTGCCTGGTCGACAGCCGCTGCTGAAGCTTTCTTT

J: TRBJ2-3
V: TRBV7-6
D: .
CDR3: CASSLGGTDTQYF
DNA: TGTGCCAGCAGCTTAGGCGGCACAGATACGCAGTATTTT

J: TRBJ1-2
V: TRBV13
D: TRBD1
CDR3: CASSPGTGGSYGYTF
DNA: TGTGCCAGCAGTCCCGGGACAGGGGGCTCCTATGGCTACACCTTC

J: TRBJ1-1
V: TRBV9
D: .
CDR3: CASSVGPGDTEAFF
DNA: TGTGCCAGCAGCGTAGGTCCGGGAGACACTGAAGCTTTCTTT

J: TRBJ1-1
V: TRBV18
D: .
CDR3: CASSPRTPNTEAFF
DNA: TGTGCCAGCTCACCTCGGACACCGAACACTGAAGCTTTCTTT

J: TRBJ2-5
V: TRBV25-1
D: TRBD1
CDR3: CASSVGGQGGETQYF
DNA: TGTGCCAGCAGTGTAGGGGGACAGGGAGGGGAGACCCAGTACTTC

J: TRBJ1-1
V: TRBV5-1
D: TRBD1
CDR3: CASSIGSQGSAFF
DNA: TGCGCCAGCAGCATTGGATCACAGGGGTCGGCTTTCTTT

J: TRBJ1-2
V: TRBV7-2
D: TRBD1
CDR3: CASSPDRDYGYTF
DNA: TGTGCCAGCAGCCCGGACAGGGACTATGGCTACACCTTC